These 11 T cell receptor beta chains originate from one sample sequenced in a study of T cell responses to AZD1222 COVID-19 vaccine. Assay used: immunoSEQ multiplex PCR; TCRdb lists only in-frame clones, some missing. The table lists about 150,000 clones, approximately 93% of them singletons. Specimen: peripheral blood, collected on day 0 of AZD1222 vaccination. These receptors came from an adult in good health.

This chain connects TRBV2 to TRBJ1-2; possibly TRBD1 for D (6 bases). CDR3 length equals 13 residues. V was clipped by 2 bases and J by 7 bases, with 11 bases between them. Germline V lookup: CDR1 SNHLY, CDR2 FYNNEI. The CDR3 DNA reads TGTGCCAGCAGTGAAACCAGGGGTGGTGGCTACACCTTC. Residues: CASSETRGGGYTF.

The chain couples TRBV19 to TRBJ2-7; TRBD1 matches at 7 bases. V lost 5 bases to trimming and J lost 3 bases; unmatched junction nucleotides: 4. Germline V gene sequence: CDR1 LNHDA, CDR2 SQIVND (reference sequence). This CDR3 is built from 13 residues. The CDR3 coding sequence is TGTGCCAGTAGTCGACAGGGCGACTACGAGCAGTACTTC. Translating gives CASSRQGDYEQYF. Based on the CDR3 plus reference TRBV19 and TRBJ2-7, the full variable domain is DGGITQSPKYLFRKEGQNVTLSCEQNLNHDAMYWYRQDPGQGLRLIYYSQIVNDFQKGDIAEGYSVSREKKESFPLTVTSAQKNPTAFYLCASSRQGDYEQYFGPGTRLTVT.

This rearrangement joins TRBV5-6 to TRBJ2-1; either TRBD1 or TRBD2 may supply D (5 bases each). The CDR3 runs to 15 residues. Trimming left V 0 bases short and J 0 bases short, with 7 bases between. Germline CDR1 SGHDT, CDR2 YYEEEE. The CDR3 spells CASSLGGNSYNEQFF. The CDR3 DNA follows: TGTGCCAGCAGCTTGGGGGGGAACTCCTACAATGAGCAGTTCTTC.

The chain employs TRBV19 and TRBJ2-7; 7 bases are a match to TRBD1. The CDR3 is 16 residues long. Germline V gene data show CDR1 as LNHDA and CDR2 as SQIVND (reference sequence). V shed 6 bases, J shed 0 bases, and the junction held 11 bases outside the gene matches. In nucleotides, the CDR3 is TGTGCCAGTAGACTTCGAGGACAGGAGAGCTCCTACGAGCAGTACTTC. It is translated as CASRLRGQESSYEQYF.

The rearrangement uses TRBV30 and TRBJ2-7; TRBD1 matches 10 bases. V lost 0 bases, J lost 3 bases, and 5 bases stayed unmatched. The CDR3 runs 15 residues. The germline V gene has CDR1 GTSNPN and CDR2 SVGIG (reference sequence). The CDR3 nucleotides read TGTGCCTGGAGTGTCCTCGGGACAGGGGACTACGAGCAGTACTTC. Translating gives CAWSVLGTGDYEQYF.

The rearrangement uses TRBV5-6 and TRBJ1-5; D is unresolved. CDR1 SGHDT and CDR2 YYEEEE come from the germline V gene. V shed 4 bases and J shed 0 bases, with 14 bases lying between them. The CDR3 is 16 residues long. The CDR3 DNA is TGTGCCAGCAGCCTGAGACTGGATTATAGCAATCAGCCCCAGCATTTT. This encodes CASSLRLDYSNQPQHF. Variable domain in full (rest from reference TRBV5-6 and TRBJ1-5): DAGVTQSPTHLIKTRGQQVTLRCSPKSGHDTVSWYQQALGQGPQFIFQYYEEEERQRGNFPDRFSGHQFPNYSSELNVNALLLGDSALYLCASSLRLDYSNQPQHFGDGTRLSIL.

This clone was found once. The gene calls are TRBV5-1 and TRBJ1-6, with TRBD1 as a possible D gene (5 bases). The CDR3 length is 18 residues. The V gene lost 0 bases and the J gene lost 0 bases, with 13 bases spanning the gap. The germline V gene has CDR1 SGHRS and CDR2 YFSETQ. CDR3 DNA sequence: TGCGCCAGCAGCTTGGACGGGGCTAGGGGCTCCTATAATTCACCCCTCCACTTT. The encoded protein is CASSLDGARGSYNSPLHF.

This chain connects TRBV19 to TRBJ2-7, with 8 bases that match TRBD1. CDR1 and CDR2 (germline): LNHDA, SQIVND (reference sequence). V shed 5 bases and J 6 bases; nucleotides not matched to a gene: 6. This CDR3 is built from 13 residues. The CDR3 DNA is TGTGCCAGTAGTCCCCCGACAGGGGCCGAGCAGTACTTC. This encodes CASSPPTGAEQYF.

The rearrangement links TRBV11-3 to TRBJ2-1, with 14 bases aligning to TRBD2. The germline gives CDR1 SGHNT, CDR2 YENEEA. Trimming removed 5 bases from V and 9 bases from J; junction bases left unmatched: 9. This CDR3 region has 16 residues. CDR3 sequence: CASSPSPGLAGVEQFF. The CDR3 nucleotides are TGTGCCAGCAGCCCTTCTCCGGGACTAGCGGGAGTTGAGCAGTTCTTC.

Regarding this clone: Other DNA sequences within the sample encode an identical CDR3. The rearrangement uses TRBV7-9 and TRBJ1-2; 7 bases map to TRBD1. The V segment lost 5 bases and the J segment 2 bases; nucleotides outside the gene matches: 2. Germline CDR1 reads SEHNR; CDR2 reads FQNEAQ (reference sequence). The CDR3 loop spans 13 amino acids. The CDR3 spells CASSRDSNYGYTF. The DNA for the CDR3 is TGTGCCAGCAGCCGGGACAGCAACTATGGCTACACCTTC.

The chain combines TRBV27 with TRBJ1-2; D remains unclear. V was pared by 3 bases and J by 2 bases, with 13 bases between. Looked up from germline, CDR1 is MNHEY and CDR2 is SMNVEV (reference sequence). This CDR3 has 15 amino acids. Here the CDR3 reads CASSLFSERNYGYTF. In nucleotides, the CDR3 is TGTGCCAGCAGTTTGTTCTCGGAAAGGAACTATGGCTACACCTTC.